The TCR beta chain described here comes from a study of cytomegalovirus exposure and HLA in healthy donors. The overall study: It was reported in a later analysis that the 95 to 150 validation repertoires used the same platform as the 500 to 700 first-cohort repertoires.

Note on this clone: Its cognate antigen is unknown.

The validation cohort, a group of 90 to 150 subjects, included the donors and was separate from the approximately 660-subject first cohort. Study conclusions and caveats: In vitro data verified a few CMV-associated chains as specific for CMV antigens. A list of about 160 TCR beta chains associated with cytomegalovirus was given.

Sequenced by immunoSEQ multiplex PCR; TCRdb stores in-frame clones only, minus some. The sample gives 260,000 or so clones, around nine tenths of which show up once; approximately 0.94% is in the top ten. Specimen: PBMCs. The sequence was collected from a woman younger than 30 in good health and CMV-seronegative.

The CDR3 region has the DNA TGTGCCAGCAGCTTCGGTACGGGGACCTACGAGCAGTACTTC. Its translation is CASSFGTGTYEQYF. The V gene is TRBV5-6, the J gene TRBJ2-7; D might be TRBD2 (5 bases). Trimming stripped 2 bases from V and 2 bases from J, with 11 bases between. Germline V lookup: CDR1 SGHDT, CDR2 YYEEEE. CDR3 length: 14 residues.